Listed here are 8 T cell receptor beta chains from one sample, sequenced in a study of cytomegalovirus exposure and HLA in healthy donors. Data came from immunoSEQ multiplex PCR; TCRdb stores just in-frame clones and leaves some out. This sample yields roughly 68,000 clones, of which around nine tenths are seen a single time; around 1.7% belongs to the top ten. The sample comprised PBMCs. All receptors come from a woman aged 18-29 years in good health and CMV-seronegative.

This chain links TRBV28 with TRBJ2-1, with a weak D call TRBD2 (6 bases). V lost 5 bases, J lost 6 bases, and 20 bases lay in between. Germline V CDR1 and CDR2: MDHEN, SYDVKM. This CDR3 is built from 16 residues. The CDR3 spells CASSEGGDPTFNEQFF. CDR3 in DNA: TGTGCCAGCAGTGAAGGCGGGGATCCCACCTTCAATGAGCAGTTCTTC. The whole variable domain, remainder taken from reference TRBV28 and TRBJ2-1, is DVKVTQSSRYLVKRTGEKVFLECVQDMDHENMFWYRQDPGLGLRLIYFSYDVKMKEKGDIPEGYSVSREKKERFSLILESASTNQTSMYLCASSEGGDPTFNEQFFGPGTRLTVL.

The chain joins TRBV15 to TRBJ1-4; D might be TRBD1 (5 bases). V gave up 2 bases and J gave up 0 bases, with 10 bases separating them. The CDR3 consists of 16 residues. Germline loops: CDR1 LNHNV, CDR2 YYDKDF (reference sequence). The CDR3 sequence: CATSRQGFATNEKLFF. The CDR3 nucleotides are TGTGCCACCAGCAGACAGGGATTTGCAACTAATGAAAAACTGTTTTTT.

Only a few counts were recorded for this clone. The chain employs TRBV18 and TRBJ2-5; TRBD2 matches at 14 bases. CDR3 length equals 16 residues. The V gene end was trimmed by 1 base and the J gene end by 3 bases; junction bases not matched to a gene: 1. Germline lookup yields CDR1 KGHSH and CDR2 LQKENI. Here the CDR3 DNA reads TGTGCCAGCTCACCACGACTAGCGGGAGGGGAAGAGACCCAGTACTTC. Encoded protein: CASSPRLAGGEETQYF.

The chain is built from TRBV28 and TRBJ2-7, with TRBD2 matching over 8 bases. The germline gives CDR1 MDHEN, CDR2 SYDVKM. The J segment lost 0 bases and the V segment lost 5 bases, leaving 9 bases of the junction unmatched. This CDR3 region has 16 residues. This chain's CDR3 is CASSPAGSGASYEQYF. CDR3 in DNA: TGTGCCAGCAGTCCCGCGGGTAGCGGGGCCTCCTACGAGCAGTACTTC.

J is TRBJ2-1 and V is TRBV29-1, with 14 bases matching TRBD2. The CDR3 has 14 residues. Germline CDR1 is SQVTM and CDR2 is ANQGSEA. Trimming at V came to 6 bases and at J to 9 bases, leaving 7 bases not matched to a gene. CDR3 loop: CSVAGLAGAIEQFF. The CDR3 DNA reads TGCAGCGTGGCGGGACTAGCGGGGGCAATTGAGCAGTTCTTC.

The chain links TRBV7-9 to TRBJ2-4, with 8 bases lining up with TRBD1. This CDR3 spans 16 amino acids. The V gene end was trimmed by 5 bases and the J gene end by 0 bases; junction bases not matched to a gene: 6. Looked up from germline, CDR1 is SEHNR and CDR2 is FQNEAQ (reference sequence). In nucleotides, the CDR3 is TGTGCCAGCAGCCCACTGGACAGGGCAGCCAAAAACATTCAGTACTTC. Encoded protein: CASSPLDRAAKNIQYF. The variable domain in full, completed from reference TRBV7-9 and TRBJ2-4, reads DTGVSQNPRHKITKRGQNVTFRCDPISEHNRLYWYRQTLGQGPEFLTYFQNEAQLEKSRLLSDRFSAERPKGSFSTLEIQRTEQGDSAMYLCASSPLDRAAKNIQYFGAGTRLSVL.

The chain couples TRBV5-8 to TRBJ2-3; unclear D gene. The CDR3 is 14 amino acids. Germline CDR1 is SGHTS and CDR2 is YDEGEE. Trimming took off 1 base at V and 2 bases at J, with 8 bases between the two ends. The chain's CDR3 is CASSLWSVTDTQYF. DNA for the CDR3: TGTGCCAGCAGCTTGTGGTCGGTCACAGATACGCAGTATTTT.

This chain joins TRBV9 and TRBJ2-7; 10 bases map to TRBD2. The germline CDR1 and CDR2 sequences are SGDLS and YYNGEE. V lost 4 bases, J lost 6 bases, and 13 bases stayed unmatched. There are 16 residues in the CDR3. DNA for the CDR3: TGTGCCAGCAGCCCCGCGGAGCGGGAGGGCCCCGGCGAGCAGTACTTC. Its protein product is CASSPAEREGPGEQYF.